This TCR beta chain is drawn from a study of blood T cell repertoires in COVID-19. Overall study context: Acute-phase and convalescent COVID-19 samples originated in the United States, Italy and Spain.

Authors' data handling: The authors estimated nucleated cell counts from reference gene primer amplification. TCRdb keeps only in-frame clones here, not all; method: immunoSEQ multiplex PCR. Clone size and the V and J calls come from that table; the DNA yielded D and trimming. The sample includes 150,000 or so clones, around four fifths seen only once; the top ten take 3%. Germline loops: CDR1 MDHEN, CDR2 SYDVKM. V gave up 3 bases and J gave up 5 bases; unmatched junction bases: 12. The length of the CDR3 is 16 residues. The TCR sequence derives from a woman aged 40 to 49 with active or convalescent COVID-19. The rearrangement uses TRBV28 and TRBJ1-2, with 7 bases fitting TRBD1. Sequencing was carried out using peripheral blood. CDR3 bases: TGTGCCAGCAGTTTGGGCCGAGGGGGCGCGAAATATGGCTACACCTTC. This encodes CASSLGRGGAKYGYTF.